This T cell receptor (beta chain) was documented in a study of PD-L1 blockade in urothelial cancer. Study-wide points: Tumor-linked clones in blood grew more by 3 weeks in durable-benefit patients.

On this clone: Its antigen is not identified.

Each PCR contained spiked-in synthetic TCR analog templates. Measured with immunoSEQ multiplex PCR; TCRdb has only the in-frame clones, and not every one. In the table there are 100,000 to 150,000 clones, roughly 82% of which are singletons. Documented time point: peripheral blood 6 weeks after treatment start. Trimming took 4 bases from V and 2 from J, leaving 11 bases between them. The CDR3 runs 15 residues. The V gene's germline CDR1 is LNHDA and CDR2 SQIVND (reference sequence). Sequenced material: PBMCs, taken around atezolizumab (anti-PD-L1) treatment. The clonotype comes from a man in his fifties with urothelial cancer. The chain recombines TRBV19 with TRBJ2-2; maybe TRBD1 (5 bases). The CDR3 loop is CASSTGHLNTGELFF. The DNA of the CDR3 is TGTGCCAGTAGTACCGGACACCTTAACACCGGGGAGCTGTTTTTT.